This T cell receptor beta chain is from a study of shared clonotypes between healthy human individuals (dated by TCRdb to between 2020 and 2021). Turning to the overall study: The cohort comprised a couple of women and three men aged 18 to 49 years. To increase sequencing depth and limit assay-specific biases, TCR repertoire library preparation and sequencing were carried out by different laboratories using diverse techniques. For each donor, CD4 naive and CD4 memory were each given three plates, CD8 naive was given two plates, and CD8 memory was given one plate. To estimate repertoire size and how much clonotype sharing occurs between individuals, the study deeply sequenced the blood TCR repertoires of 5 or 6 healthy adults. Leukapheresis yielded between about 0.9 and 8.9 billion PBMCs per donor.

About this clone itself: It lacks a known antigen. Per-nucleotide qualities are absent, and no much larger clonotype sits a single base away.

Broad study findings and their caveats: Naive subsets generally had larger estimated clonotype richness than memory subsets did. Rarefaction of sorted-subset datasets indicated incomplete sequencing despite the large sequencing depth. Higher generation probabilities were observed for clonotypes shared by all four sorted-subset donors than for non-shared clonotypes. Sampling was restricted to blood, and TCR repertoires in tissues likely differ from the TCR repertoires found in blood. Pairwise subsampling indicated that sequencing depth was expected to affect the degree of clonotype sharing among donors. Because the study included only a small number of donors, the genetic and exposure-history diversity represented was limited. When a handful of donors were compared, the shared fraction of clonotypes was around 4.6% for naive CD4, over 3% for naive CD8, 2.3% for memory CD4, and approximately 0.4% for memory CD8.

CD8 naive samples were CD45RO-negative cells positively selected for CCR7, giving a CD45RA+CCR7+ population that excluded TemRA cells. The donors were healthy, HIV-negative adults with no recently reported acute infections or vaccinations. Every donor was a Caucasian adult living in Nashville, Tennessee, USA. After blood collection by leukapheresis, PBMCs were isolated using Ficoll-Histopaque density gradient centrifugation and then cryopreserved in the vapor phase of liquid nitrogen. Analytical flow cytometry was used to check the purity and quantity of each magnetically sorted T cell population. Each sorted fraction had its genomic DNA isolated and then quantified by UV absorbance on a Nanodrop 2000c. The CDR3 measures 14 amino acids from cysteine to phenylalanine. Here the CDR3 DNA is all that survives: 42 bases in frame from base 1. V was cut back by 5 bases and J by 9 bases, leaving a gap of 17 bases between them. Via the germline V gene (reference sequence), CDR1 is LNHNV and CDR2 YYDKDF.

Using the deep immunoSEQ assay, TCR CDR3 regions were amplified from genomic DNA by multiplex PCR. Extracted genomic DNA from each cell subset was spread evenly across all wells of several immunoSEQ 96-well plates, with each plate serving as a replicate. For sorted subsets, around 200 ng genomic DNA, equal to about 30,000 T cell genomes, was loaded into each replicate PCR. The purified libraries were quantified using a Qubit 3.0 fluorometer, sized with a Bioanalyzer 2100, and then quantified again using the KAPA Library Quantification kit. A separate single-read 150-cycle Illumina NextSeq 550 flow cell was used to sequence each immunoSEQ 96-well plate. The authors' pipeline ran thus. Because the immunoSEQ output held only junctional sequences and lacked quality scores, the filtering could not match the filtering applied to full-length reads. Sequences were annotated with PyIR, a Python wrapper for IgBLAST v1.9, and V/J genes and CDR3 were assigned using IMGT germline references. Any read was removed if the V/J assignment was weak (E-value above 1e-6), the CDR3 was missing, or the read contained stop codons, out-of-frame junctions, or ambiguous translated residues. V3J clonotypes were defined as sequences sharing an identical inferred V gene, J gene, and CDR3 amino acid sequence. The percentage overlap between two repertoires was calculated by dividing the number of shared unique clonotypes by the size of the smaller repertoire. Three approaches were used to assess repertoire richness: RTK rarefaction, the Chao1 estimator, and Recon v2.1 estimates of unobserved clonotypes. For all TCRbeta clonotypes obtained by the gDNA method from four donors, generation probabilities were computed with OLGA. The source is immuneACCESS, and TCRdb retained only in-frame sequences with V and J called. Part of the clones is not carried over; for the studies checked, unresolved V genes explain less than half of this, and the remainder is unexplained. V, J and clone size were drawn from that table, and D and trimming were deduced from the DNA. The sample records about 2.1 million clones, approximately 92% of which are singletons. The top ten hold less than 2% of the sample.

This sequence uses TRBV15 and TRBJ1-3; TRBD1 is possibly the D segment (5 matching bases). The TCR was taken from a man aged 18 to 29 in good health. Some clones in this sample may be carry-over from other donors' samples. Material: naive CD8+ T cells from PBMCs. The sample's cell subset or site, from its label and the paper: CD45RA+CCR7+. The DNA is TGTGCCACCAGCCCCCCGGAGTTCGGGGGCACCATATATTTT. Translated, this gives CATSPPEFGGTIYF.